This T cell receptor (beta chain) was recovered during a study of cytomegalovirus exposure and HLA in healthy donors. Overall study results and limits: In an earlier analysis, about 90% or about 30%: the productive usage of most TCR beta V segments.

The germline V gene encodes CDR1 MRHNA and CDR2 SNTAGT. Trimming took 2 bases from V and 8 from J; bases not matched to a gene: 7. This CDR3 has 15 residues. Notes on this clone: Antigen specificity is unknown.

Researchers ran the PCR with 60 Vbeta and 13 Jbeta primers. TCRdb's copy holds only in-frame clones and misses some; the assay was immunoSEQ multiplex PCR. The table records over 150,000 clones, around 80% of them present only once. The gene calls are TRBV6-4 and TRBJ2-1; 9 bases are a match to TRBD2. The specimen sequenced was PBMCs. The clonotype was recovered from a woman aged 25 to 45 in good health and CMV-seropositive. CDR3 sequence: CASSDGAGGPHEQFF. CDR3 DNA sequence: TGTGCCAGCAGTGACGGGGCGGGGGGGCCACATGAGCAGTTCTTC.